The 29 T cell receptor beta chains below all came from one sample that was sequenced in a study of blood T cells in healthy people across ages. For the second PCR, which ran for about 6 to 11 cycles, a sample-barcoded 5' primer and a J-beta primer mix were used. TCRdb ran MiXCR on the 5' RACE reads and lists one entry per CDR3 protein. The sample shows about 690,000 distinct CDR3 sequences, 35% to 50% of them seen only once. The sequenced sample was blood. These receptors were taken from a man aged 80 or over in good health.

This clonotype came up a few times. The chain has TRBV9 and TRBJ2-7, with D possibly being TRBD1 or TRBD2 (5 bases each). Per germline, CDR1 SGDLS and CDR2 YYNGEE. The V end lost 2 bases, the J end lost 2 bases, and 14 bases lay between the germline ends. The CDR3 contains 15 residues. The CDR3 spells CASSVGATDAYEQYF. DNA for the CDR3: TGTGCCAGCAGCGTCGGGGCGACAGATGCCTACGAGCAGTACTTC. Full variable domain (missing parts from reference TRBV9 and TRBJ2-7): DSGVTQTPKHLITATGQRVTLRCSPRSGDLSVYWYQQSLDQGLQFLIQYYNGEERAKGNILERFSAQQFPDLHSELNLSSLELGDSALYFCASSVGATDAYEQYFGPGTRLTVT.

The rearrangement links TRBV5-1 to TRBJ2-5; D unresolved. The CDR3 length is 12 residues. Looked up from germline, CDR1 is SGHRS and CDR2 is YFSETQ. Trimming pared 5 bases from V and 4 bases from J, leaving 9 bases between. CDR3 loop: CASSGSRETQYF. The CDR3 coding sequence is TGCGCCAGCAGTGGAAGTCGAGAGACCCAGTACTTC.

Points on this clonotype: Possible read error: a much larger clone is one base away. The V gene is TRBV7-2, the J gene TRBJ2-1, with D unresolved. The germline gives CDR1 SGHTA, CDR2 FQGNSA. This CDR3 region has 11 residues. The CDR3 bases are TGTGCCGGCAGCTTAGTTGATGAGCAGTTCTTC. Protein product: CAGSLVDEQFF.

Notes on this clonotype: Its ends do not fully match the called genes, so a read error is possible. The CDR3 DNA reads as TGCGCCGGCAGCTTGGTAGCTAGGGAGCAGTACTTC. Residues: CAGSLVAREQYF. The chain carries TRBV5-1 and TRBJ2-7; D uncertain. Germline CDR1 reads SGHRS; CDR2 reads YFSETQ. This CDR3 is 12 amino acids long.

This clonotype has only a few counts. The CDR3, as DNA: TGTGCCACCTCGTTACTAGCGGACAATGAGCAGTTCTTC. This encodes CATSLLADNEQFF. V is TRBV6-4 and J is TRBJ2-1, with 8 positions matching TRBD2. Trimming cost V 10 bases and J 5 bases; bases outside gene matches: 7. This CDR3 is built from 13 residues. The germline V gene encodes CDR1 MRHNA and CDR2 SNTAGT.

This clonotype was detected only a few times. The chain has TRBV5-5 and TRBJ2-3; 8 positions agree with TRBD1. This CDR3 spans 14 amino acids. The trim removed 6 bases at V and 3 bases at J, leaving 6 bases unmatched. CDR1 and CDR2 (germline): SGHKS, YYEKEE (reference sequence). CDR3 loop: CASTRTGTTDTQYF. Written as DNA, the CDR3 is TGTGCCAGCACCCGGACAGGGACAACAGATACGCAGTATTTT. The complete variable domain, with remaining parts taken from reference TRBV5-5 and TRBJ2-3, reads DAGVTQSPTHLIKTRGQQVTLRCSPISGHKSVSWYQQVLGQGPQFIFQYYEKEERGRGNFPDRFSARQFPNYSSELNVNALLLGDSALYLCASTRTGTTDTQYFGPGTRLTVL.

The sample holds one count of this clonotype. The germline gene is not matched at one end of the junction; a read error may be the cause. The CDR3 is CAWKGPHTGELFF. DNA of the CDR3: TGTGCCTGGAAGGGGCCTCACACTGGGGAGCTGTTTTTT. J is TRBJ2-2 and V is TRBV30; weak D call: TRBD1 (5 bases). The CDR3 runs to 13 residues. The V gene's germline CDR1 is GTSNPN and CDR2 SVGIG (reference sequence).

This clonotype showed up just a few times. The rearrangement joins TRBV2 to TRBJ2-5; D is uncertain. Trimming took 5 bases from V and 0 from J, leaving 13 bases between them. The V gene's germline CDR1 is SNHLY and CDR2 FYNNEI. CDR3 size: 15 residues. The DNA of the CDR3 is TGTGCCAGCAGTAACGAACAGACGTACCAAGAGACCCAGTACTTC. This sequence encodes CASSNEQTYQETQYF.

This chain connects TRBV27 to TRBJ2-7, with a tentative D call TRBD1 (6 bases). This CDR3 comprises 16 residues. Germline CDR1 is MNHEY and CDR2 is SMNVEV (reference sequence). Trimming cost V 4 bases and J 4 bases, with 20 bases left between them. CDR3 nucleotide sequence: TGTGCCAGCAGTTCACCGGACAGCCTTCAAATGTACGAGCAGTACTTC. Its protein is CASSSPDSLQMYEQYF.

This chain links TRBV12-3 or TRBV12-4 with TRBJ2-7, with a tentative D call TRBD1 (6 bases). The CDR3 runs to 14 residues. V lost 2 bases to trimming and J lost 5 bases, with 13 bases between them. The DNA of the CDR3 is TGTGCCAGCAGTTTAAGTGCAGGGGTGAACGAGCAGTACTTC. Protein product: CASSLSAGVNEQYF.

V is TRBV20-1 and J is TRBJ1-5; 12 bases map to TRBD1. The germline V gene has CDR1 DFQATT and CDR2 SNEGSKA (reference sequence). The CDR3 consists of 14 residues. With 6 bases clipped from V and 7 bases from J, the junction kept 7 bases outside the gene matches. The CDR3 DNA reads TGCAGTGCCCCGGGACAGGGGGCAGGGCAGCCCCAGCATTTT. Protein sequence: CSAPGQGAGQPQHF.

The chain recombines TRBV20-1 with TRBJ2-3; 15 bases are shared with TRBD2. This CDR3 is 17 amino acids long. Germline CDR1 reads DFQATT; CDR2 reads SNEGSKA (reference sequence). Unmatched junction bases numbered 5, after V lost 1 base and J lost 3 bases. The CDR3 region has the DNA TGCAGTGCTAGAGCCCCGGGACTAGCGGGAGGTACAGATACGCAGTATTTT. This gives the protein CSARAPGLAGGTDTQYF.

V is TRBV20-1 and J is TRBJ1-3; D is uncertain. The CDR3 totals 16 residues. V was trimmed by 0 bases and J by 0 bases, leaving 12 bases between them. Germline V gene data show CDR1 as DFQATT and CDR2 as SNEGSKA (reference sequence). CDR3 sequence reads: CSARDLEESSGNTIYF. In nucleotides, the CDR3 is TGCAGTGCTAGAGATCTTGAGGAGAGCTCTGGAAACACCATATATTTT.

This clonotype was seen only a few times. The rearrangement joins TRBV24-1 to TRBJ2-5; D is unresolved. The CDR3 sequence is 14 residues long. The germline CDR1 and CDR2 sequences are KGHDR and SFDVKD. Trimming pared 3 bases from V and 1 base from J, leaving 8 bases between. The CDR3 protein is CATSDRNAQETQYF. In nucleotides, the CDR3 is TGTGCCACCAGTGATCGTAACGCCCAAGAGACCCAGTACTTC.

A word on this clonotype: With a much larger clone just one base away, this may be a read error. V is TRBV20-1 and J is TRBJ2-4, with a weak D call TRBD1 (6 bases). V dropped 7 bases and J dropped 2 bases, with 18 bases sitting between them. CDR3 length equals 15 residues. Per the germline V gene, CDR1 is DFQATT and CDR2 is SNEGSKA (reference sequence). DNA of the CDR3: TGCAGTGTAGGGGGTTATGGGGATACCAAAAACATTCAGTACTTC. Translated, it gives CSVGGYGDTKNIQYF.

There are a few counts of this clonotype. The DNA for the CDR3 is TGTGCCAGCAGGTCTAGCGGGGGGACCCAGACCCAGTACTTC. Encoded protein: CASRSSGGTQTQYF. This chain connects TRBV7-2 to TRBJ2-5; the match to TRBD2 covers 11 bases. In germline, CDR1 is SGHTA, CDR2 FQGNSA. This CDR3 contains 14 residues. With 6 bases clipped from V and 6 bases from J, the junction kept 6 bases outside the gene matches.

The chain has TRBV4-1 and TRBJ2-4; D remains ambiguous. This CDR3 spans 19 amino acids. CDR1 is MGHRA and CDR2 is YSYEKL in the germline V gene. Trimming removed 1 base at V and 1 base at J, with 20 bases between. CDR3 region: CASSQGILRREGAKNIQYF. The DNA for the CDR3 is TGCGCCAGCAGCCAAGGGATTTTAAGAAGGGAAGGGGCCAAAAACATTCAGTACTTC.

The sample holds a few counts of this clonotype. The chain combines TRBV9 with TRBJ1-6; 7 nucleotides agree with TRBD1. CDR3 length: 16 residues. V shed 4 bases, J shed 5 bases, and the junction held 9 bases outside the gene matches. Per the germline V gene, CDR1 is SGDLS and CDR2 is YYNGEE. CDR3 bases: TGTGCCAGCAGCTCACCCCCGGGACAGCATAATTCACCCCTCCACTTT. As protein: CASSSPPGQHNSPLHF.

The rearrangement links TRBV2 to TRBJ2-3; D ambiguous. V dropped 3 bases and J dropped 6 bases, with 10 bases sitting between them. Germline V lookup: CDR1 SNHLY, CDR2 FYNNEI. This CDR3 comprises 13 residues. In nucleotides, the CDR3 is TGTGCCAGCAGTGAGGACCAAAAGGATACGCAGTATTTT. Its translation: CASSEDQKDTQYF. The full variable domain, completed using reference TRBV2 and TRBJ2-3, is EPEVTQTPSHQVTQMGQEVILRCVPISNHLYFYWYRQILGQKVEFLVSFYNNEISEKSEIFDDQFSVERPDGSNFTLKIRSTKLEDSAMYFCASSEDQKDTQYFGPGTRLTVL.

There are many counts of this clonotype. The V call is TRBV6-2 or TRBV6-3, the J call TRBJ2-7, with 8 nucleotides matching TRBD1. The CDR3 consists of 14 residues. Per the germline V gene, CDR1 is MNHEY and CDR2 is SVGEGT. V shed 7 bases and J 0 bases; nucleotides not matched to a gene: 5. The CDR3 spells CASKRDRYSYEQYF. CDR3 in DNA: TGTGCCAGCAAACGGGACAGGTACTCCTACGAGCAGTACTTC.

The genes are TRBV30 and TRBJ2-2; D ambiguous. Trimming stripped 0 bases from V and 3 bases from J, with 5 bases between. Germline-derived CDR1 and CDR2 are GTSNPN and SVGIG (reference sequence). The CDR3 consists of 13 residues. The DNA of the CDR3 is TGTGCCTGGAGTGTGGATTACACCGGGGAGCTGTTTTTT. Amino acid sequence: CAWSVDYTGELFF. Full variable domain (outside the CDR3, taken from reference TRBV30 and TRBJ2-2): SQTIHQWPATLVQPVGSPLSLECTVEGTSNPNLYWYRQAAGRGLQLLFYSVGIGQISSEVPQNLSASRPQDRQFILSSKKLLLSDSGFYLCAWSVDYTGELFFGEGSRLTVL.

The chain links TRBV3-1 to TRBJ2-1; 9 bases match TRBD2. Unmatched junction bases numbered 7, after V lost 0 bases and J lost 7 bases. In germline, CDR1 is LGHDT, CDR2 YNNKEL (reference sequence). The CDR3 extends over 16 amino acids. The CDR3 is CASSQEGLAGSNEQFF. CDR3 nucleotide sequence: TGTGCCAGCAGCCAAGAGGGGCTAGCGGGGAGTAATGAGCAGTTCTTC.

V is TRBV20-1 and J is TRBJ2-7; D perhaps matches TRBD1 (6 bases). CDR1 is DFQATT and CDR2 is SNEGSKA in the germline V gene (reference sequence). Trimming shortened V by 0 bases and J by 3 bases, and 12 bases separated the two germline ends. The CDR3 sequence is 14 residues long. CDR3 loop: CSARDRTVLYEQYF. Written as DNA, the CDR3 is TGCAGTGCTAGAGATAGGACAGTTCTCTACGAGCAGTACTTC.

The chain employs TRBV6-2 or TRBV6-3 and TRBJ2-7, with D tentatively TRBD1 or TRBD2 (5 bases each). The CDR3 has 18 residues. In germline, CDR1 is MNHEY, CDR2 SVGEGT. With 7 bases removed from V and 5 bases from J, the gap between germline ends came to 30 bases. The CDR3 DNA sequence: TGTGCCAGCACCACTAGTGGGACGTCGGGCCTGAAACGGCACGAGCAGTACTTC. It codes for CASTTSGTSGLKRHEQYF.

CDR3 bases: TGCAGTGCTAGAGATGGGGTACTAGTTTCGGAGACCCAGTACTTC. Translation gives CSARDGVLVSETQYF. This chain joins TRBV20-1 and TRBJ2-7; maybe TRBD2 (5 bases). The end of the DNA is better explained by TRBJ2-5, so the J call may be wrong. Germline CDR1 and CDR2: DFQATT and SNEGSKA (reference sequence). CDR3 size: 15 residues.

This clonotype showed up just a few times. V is TRBV4-3 and J is TRBJ2-3, with 8 nucleotides matching TRBD2. The CDR3 has 18 amino acids. V dropped 1 base and J dropped 2; count of bases not matched to a gene: 11. Germline V gene lookup returns CDR1 LGHNA and CDR2 YSLEER. CDR3 DNA sequence: TGCGCCAGCAGCCAAGCGGCCGCGGGAGGTCTCTACACAGATACGCAGTATTTT. It translates to CASSQAAAGGLYTDTQYF.

The V call is TRBV28, the J call TRBJ2-5; D may correspond to TRBD1 or TRBD2 (5 bases each). There are 17 residues in the CDR3. Trimming shortened V by 3 bases and J by 2 bases, and 19 bases separated the two germline ends. The V gene's germline CDR1 is MDHEN and CDR2 SYDVKM. The CDR3 spells CASSLIAGEGFQETQYF. The CDR3 DNA is TGTGCCAGCAGTTTGATAGCCGGAGAGGGGTTTCAAGAGACCCAGTACTTC.

This clonotype was counted a few times. The V gene is TRBV12-3 or TRBV12-4, the J gene TRBJ1-6, with D tentatively TRBD1 (5 bases). V lost 3 bases to trimming and J lost 10 bases, with 13 bases between them. The CDR3 runs to 14 residues. CDR3 sequence: CASSFLVRESPLHF. DNA for the CDR3: TGTGCCAGCAGTTTCCTAGTCAGGGAATCACCCCTCCACTTT.

This clonotype was seen a handful of times. It may be a read error: a sequence one base away is much more abundant. V usage is TRBV20-1 and J usage is TRBJ2-5; D is unclear. V dropped 0 bases and J dropped 13 bases, with 12 bases sitting between them. CDR1 is DFQATT, CDR2 SNEGSKA, per germline (reference sequence). There are 11 residues in the CDR3. The CDR3 nucleotides read TGCAGTGCTAGAGATATGAGAGATTTGTACTTC. Its protein is CSARDMRDLYF.